These T cell receptor beta chains were read from a single sample in a study of cytomegalovirus exposure and HLA in healthy donors. Profiling relied on immunoSEQ multiplex PCR, and the TCRdb table lists in-frame clones only, not all of them. The repertoire includes 80,000 to 95,000 clones, roughly 85% of them detected once, and around 6% sits in the top ten. Material for sequencing was PBMCs. The receptor set was obtained from a female donor in good health and CMV-seronegative. Both conserved end residues are part of each CDR3. The order of the fields is clone size, V gene, J gene, D gene, CDR3 protein, CDR3 DNA. D genes are given only for firm matches. Expanded clones get a size class; other rows say once, few or many, or leave the size out.

>-|TRBV5-6|TRBJ1-4|-
CASSLRQGYNEKLFF
TGTGCCAGCAGCTTGAGGCAGGGGTATAATGAAAAACTGTTTTTT
>-|TRBV5-1|TRBJ1-5|-
CASSLWPGNQPQHF
TGCGCCAGCAGCTTGTGGCCAGGCAATCAGCCCCAGCATTTT
>-|TRBV5-6|TRBJ2-6|-
CASGSGAFSGANVLTF
TGTGCCAGCGGGTCAGGGGCCTTTTCTGGGGCCAACGTCCTGACTTTC
>once|TRBV11-3|TRBJ1-6|-
CASSLDGAATSPLHF
TGTGCCAGCAGCTTAGATGGGGCAGCCACTTCACCCCTCCACTTT
>-|TRBV11-2|TRBJ2-7|TRBD2
CASRTRGLAWSEQYF
TGTGCCAGCAGGACAAGGGGACTAGCTTGGAGCGAGCAGTACTTC
>once|TRBV6-5|TRBJ1-2|TRBD1
CASSYLLDRAFRGYTF
TGTGCCAGCAGTTACCTTCTGGACAGGGCTTTTCGCGGCTACACCTTC
>-|TRBV7-9|TRBJ2-3|TRBD2
CAGGDFLGRPYF
TGTGCCGGGGGGGACTTCCTAGGGAGGCCGTATTTT
>-|TRBV5-1|TRBJ1-6|-
CASSLAFGGSSYNSPLHF
TGCGCCAGCAGCTTGGCCTTCGGCGGGAGCTCCTATAATTCACCCCTCCACTTT
>-|TRBV19|TRBJ2-1|TRBD2
CASTPRGSGRADEQFF
TGTGCCAGTACCCCCAGAGGTAGCGGGAGGGCAGATGAGCAGTTCTTC
>few|TRBV18|TRBJ1-6|-
CASSPSGLDSPLHF
TGTGCCAGCTCACCTTCAGGGCTTGATTCACCCCTCCACTTT
>-|TRBV5-1|TRBJ2-7|TRBD2
CASSLAGTYEQYF
TGCGCCAGCAGCTTAGCGGGAACCTACGAGCAGTACTTC
>-|TRBV14|TRBJ2-3|-
CASSPNAASDTQYF
TGTGCCAGCAGCCCGAACGCGGCGAGCGATACGCAGTATTTT
>-|TRBV7-2|TRBJ1-3|TRBD1
CASIRLRQGLTYSGNTIYF
TGTGCCAGCATCCGACTCCGACAGGGCCTCACCTACTCTGGAAACACCATATATTTT
>-|TRBV25-1|TRBJ1-2|TRBD1
CASSAGQARSANYGYTF
TGTGCCAGCAGTGCGGGACAGGCAAGGTCAGCTAACTATGGCTACACCTTC
>-|TRBV4-3|TRBJ2-3|-
CASSFQRSGTSTDTQYF
TGCGCCAGCAGCTTTCAAAGATCCGGTACCAGCACAGATACGCAGTATTTT
>-|TRBV7-8|TRBJ1-1|-
CASSTYRSMNTEAFF
TGTGCCAGCAGCACATACAGGAGCATGAACACTGAAGCTTTCTTT
>once|TRBV19|TRBJ2-5|-
CASSSGAETQYF
TGTGCCAGTAGTAGTGGAGCGGAGACCCAGTACTTC